This passage covers 8 T cell receptor beta chains from one sample sequenced in a study of post-analysis software for immune sequencing data. The study's findings and limits: TRBV5-6, TRBV5-1 and TRBV20-1 were among five TRBV segments more frequent in patients than controls.

Every TCR beta cDNA library bore unique molecular identifiers. From the PCR reads, TCRdb called clonotypes with MiXCR, one entry per CDR3 protein. Found here are hundreds of thousands of distinct CDR3 sequences, roughly 36% of them singletons; the top ten hold 13%. These receptors are not linked to any known antigen. The material sequenced was blood. These TCRs come from a girl under 18 with multiple sclerosis.

The CDR3 DNA reads as TGTGCCAGCCCCTTCGGACTAGCGGGGGGGCCAACCATCGAGCAGTACTTC. Its translation: CASPFGLAGGPTIEQYF. The chain uses TRBV7-6 and TRBJ2-7; 15 bases agree with TRBD2. This CDR3 contains 17 residues. The V and J ends lost 8 bases and 6 bases, in that order; junction bases with no gene match: 14. CDR1 is SGHVS, CDR2 FNYEAQ, per germline.

This rearrangement joins TRBV27 to TRBJ2-3, with a possible D match to TRBD1 (5 bases). Germline values: CDR1 MNHEY, CDR2 SMNVEV (reference sequence). The CDR3 has 16 residues. With 6 bases removed from V and 2 bases from J, the gap between germline ends came to 18 bases. CDR3 protein: CASSGPPGSLTDTQYF. The DNA for the CDR3 is TGTGCCAGCAGCGGGCCCCCAGGGTCTCTCACAGATACGCAGTATTTT.

This clonotype was recorded once. The rearrangement joins TRBV29-1 to TRBJ1-2; D is uncertain. V was trimmed by 5 bases and J by 6 bases, leaving 16 bases between them. The CDR3 is made up of 13 amino acids. The germline gives CDR1 SQVTM, CDR2 ANQGSEA. The CDR3 DNA reads as TGCAGCGTTCATACGGGGATTGCGGATGGCTACACCTTC. Protein product: CSVHTGIADGYTF.

This rearrangement joins TRBV29-1 to TRBJ1-1; TRBD1 agrees at 7 bases. The CDR3 runs 10 residues. The junction had 4 bases not matched to a gene; V was cut back by 5 bases and J by 10 bases. The germline gives CDR1 SQVTM, CDR2 ANQGSEA. For the CDR3, the DNA is TGCAGCGTTTTCACAGGGGCAGCTTTCTTT. Translating gives CSVFTGAAFF.

The chain uses TRBV20-1 and TRBJ2-3, with D possibly matching TRBD2 (6 bases). The CDR3 is 13 residues long. CDR1 is DFQATT, CDR2 SNEGSKA, per germline (reference sequence). Trimming stripped 3 bases from V and 11 bases from J, with 18 bases between. This CDR3 is CSASRAMEGRQYF. The CDR3 nucleotides read TGCAGTGCTAGCAGGGCTATGGAGGGTCGGCAGTATTTT.

V is TRBV9 and J is TRBJ2-5, with a possible D match to TRBD1 (5 bases). The J call may be faulty, since TRBJ2-7 better matches the DNA end. Germline V gene data show CDR1 as SGDLS and CDR2 as YYNGEE. The CDR3 has 14 residues. For the CDR3, the DNA is TGTGCCAGCAGCGTAGGGGAACAGGTTTACGAGCAGTACTTC. As protein: CASSVGEQVYEQYF.

This clonotype occurred a few times. V is TRBV7-2 and J is TRBJ2-3; 10 bases are shared with TRBD2. CDR3 length equals 15 residues. Trimming cost V 4 bases and J 5 bases; bases outside gene matches: 6. Germline V gene sequence: CDR1 SGHTA, CDR2 FQGNSA. The DNA of the CDR3 is TGTGCCAGCAGCTGGCTAGCGGGGGCCTTAGATACGCAGTATTTT. Its translation is CASSWLAGALDTQYF. Full variable domain (rest looked up from reference TRBV7-2 and TRBJ2-3): GAGVSQSPSNKVTEKGKDVELRCDPISGHTALYWYRQSLGQGLEFLIYFQGNSAPDKSGLPSDRFSAERTGGSVSTLTIQRTQQEDSAVYLCASSWLAGALDTQYFGPGTRLTVL.

J is TRBJ1-2 and V is TRBV9; D may be TRBD1 (5 bases). The CDR3 runs to 14 residues. Germline CDR1 SGDLS, CDR2 YYNGEE. V lost 0 bases and J lost 4, with 10 bases in between. The CDR3 region is CASSVGGGAYGYTF. For the CDR3, the DNA is TGTGCCAGCAGCGTAGGCGGGGGTGCCTATGGCTACACCTTC.